The 11 T cell receptor beta chains reported below all come from one sample, sequenced in a study of blood T cell repertoires in COVID-19. The assay was immunoSEQ multiplex PCR, and TCRdb's table has in-frame clones only and misses some. This table has under 200,000 clones, approximately 86% appearing once. Sequences were obtained from peripheral blood. These receptors all stem from a man in his fifties with active or convalescent COVID-19.

The V and J genes are TRBV7-3 and TRBJ1-6; D is undetermined. The germline V and J ends were trimmed by 2 bases and 7 bases, with 9 bases remaining between them. The length of the CDR3 is 14 residues. In germline, CDR1 is SGHTA, CDR2 FQGTGA. The CDR3 here is CASSLRRSNSPLHF. The CDR3 DNA reads as TGTGCCAGCAGCTTACGTCGGAGCAATTCACCCCTCCACTTT.

V gene TRBV18 combines with J gene TRBJ2-2; D gene uncertain. The CDR3 covers 14 residues. V was cut by 6 bases and J by 3 bases, with 11 bases left in between. CDR1 is KGHSH, CDR2 LQKENI, per germline. CDR3 protein: CASSSDRDTGELFF. DNA for the CDR3: TGTGCCAGCTCGTCAGACCGGGACACCGGGGAGCTGTTTTTT.

This clone was recorded once. The chain has TRBV5-8 and TRBJ2-4, with 7 bases identical to TRBD1. The germline CDR1 and CDR2 sequences are SGHTS and YDEGEE. The length of the CDR3 is 14 residues. The trim removed 2 bases at V and 4 bases at J, leaving 3 bases unmatched. As DNA, the CDR3 is TGTGCCAGCAGCTTAACAGGGGAGAAAAACATTCAGTACTTC. It encodes CASSLTGEKNIQYF.

CDR3 sequence: CASSLQGSYNSPLHF. CDR3 DNA sequence: TGTGCCAGCAGCTTACAGGGCTCCTATAATTCACCCCTCCACTTT. The chain links TRBV7-2 to TRBJ1-6, with D maybe TRBD1 (5 bases). Deletions cut 2 bases from V and 0 bases from J, with 5 bases between. CDR1 is SGHTA and CDR2 is FQGNSA in the germline V gene. The CDR3 has 15 residues.

The chain couples TRBV28 to TRBJ1-1; TRBD1 aligns across 12 bases. The J segment lost 5 bases and the V segment lost 6 bases, leaving 19 bases of the junction unmatched. Germline values: CDR1 MDHEN, CDR2 SYDVKM. The CDR3 totals 19 residues. The CDR3 sequence: CASSRLRPGTGGAGTEAFF. CDR3 coding DNA: TGTGCCAGCAGCCGGCTCCGCCCCGGGACAGGGGGCGCGGGGACTGAAGCTTTCTTT.

The V call is TRBV4-1, the J call TRBJ1-4, with 8 positions matching TRBD1. The CDR3 has 15 amino acids. The trim removed 0 bases at V and 7 bases at J, leaving 4 bases unmatched. Looked up from germline, CDR1 is MGHRA and CDR2 is YSYEKL. The CDR3 DNA reads as TGCGCCAGCAGCCAAGAACAGGGGGTCGCTGAAAAACTGTTTTTT. The encoded protein is CASSQEQGVAEKLFF.

This clone was observed a few times. The V call is TRBV5-6, the J call TRBJ1-4, with 10 bases identical to TRBD1. The germline CDR1 and CDR2 sequences are SGHDT and YYEEEE. CDR3 length: 15 amino acids. J gave up 6 bases and V 4 bases, and 6 bases lay outside the gene matches. The DNA of the CDR3 is TGTGCCAGCAGCCCAGGACAGGGGGGCTATGAAAAACTGTTTTTT. As protein: CASSPGQGGYEKLFF.

The genes are TRBV28 and TRBJ2-1; perhaps TRBD2 as D (5 bases). The germline gives CDR1 MDHEN, CDR2 SYDVKM. The CDR3 is 14 amino acids. Trimming took 9 bases from V and 1 from J, leaving 13 bases between them. The CDR3 here is CASRAGPSYNEQFF. The DNA for the CDR3 is TGTGCCAGTCGGGCGGGCCCGTCCTACAATGAGCAGTTCTTC.

DNA of the CDR3: TGTGCCAGCAGTAGGTCAGGGAGGTGGAGCGGCTACACCTTC. Translated: CASSRSGRWSGYTF. The V and J genes are TRBV28 and TRBJ1-2, with D perhaps matching TRBD1 (5 bases). This CDR3 region has 14 residues. CDR1 is MDHEN and CDR2 is SYDVKM in the germline V gene. The V gene lost 5 bases and the J gene lost 8 bases, with 18 bases spanning the gap.

The CDR3 spells CASSYPGWEQPQHF. CDR3 nucleotide sequence: TGTGCCAGCAGTTACCCGGGCTGGGAGCAGCCCCAGCATTTT. The genes are TRBV6-2 or TRBV6-3 and TRBJ1-5, with no clear D. The V end was cut by 2 bases, the J end by 7 bases, with 12 bases between. Looked up from germline, CDR1 is MNHEY and CDR2 is SVGEGT. CDR3 length: 14 amino acids.

This chain connects TRBV6-6 to TRBJ1-1; 8 bases agree with TRBD1. The CDR3 is made up of 14 amino acids. V dropped 5 bases and J dropped 5; count of bases not matched to a gene: 7. CDR1 is MNHNY, CDR2 SVGAGI, per germline (reference sequence). The chain's CDR3 is CASSDRQGWTEAFF. For the CDR3, the DNA is TGTGCCAGCAGTGATCGACAGGGGTGGACTGAAGCTTTCTTT.